This T cell receptor (beta chain) was identified in a study of blood T cell repertoires in COVID-19. Overall study context: PBMCs, B-cell-depleted T cells, or T cells provided the cDNA or gDNA that made up the material.

CDR1 and CDR2 from the germline V gene are SGHDT and YYEEEE. The CDR3 contains 14 residues. The junction had 5 bases not matched to a gene; V was cut back by 4 bases and J by 6 bases. Data came from immunoSEQ multiplex PCR; TCRdb stores just in-frame clones and leaves some out. Of some 70,000 clones listed, more than 80% are singletons. During active infection, Seattle patients enrolled and were then monitored through disease. Source material: peripheral blood. The J gene is TRBJ2-1, the V gene TRBV5-6; 9 bases match TRBD1. This clonotype was obtained from a man aged 50 to 59 with COVID-19, enrolled during active disease. As DNA, the CDR3 is TGTGCCAGCAGCGGCGGACAGGGGATCAATGAGCAGTTCTTC. Protein: CASSGGQGINEQFF.